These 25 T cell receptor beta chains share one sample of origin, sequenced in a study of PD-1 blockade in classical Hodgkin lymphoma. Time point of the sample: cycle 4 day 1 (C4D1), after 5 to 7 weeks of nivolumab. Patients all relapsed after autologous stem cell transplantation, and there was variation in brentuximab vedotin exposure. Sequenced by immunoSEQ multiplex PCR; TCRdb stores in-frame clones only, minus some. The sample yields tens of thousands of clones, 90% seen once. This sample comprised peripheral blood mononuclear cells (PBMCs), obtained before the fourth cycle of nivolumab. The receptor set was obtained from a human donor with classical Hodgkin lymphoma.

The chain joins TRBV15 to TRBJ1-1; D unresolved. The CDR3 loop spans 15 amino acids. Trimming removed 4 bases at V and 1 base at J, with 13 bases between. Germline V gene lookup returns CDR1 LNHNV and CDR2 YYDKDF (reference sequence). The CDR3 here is CATSTGRAGNTEAFF. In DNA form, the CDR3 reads TGTGCCACCAGCACCGGGAGGGCGGGGAACACTGAAGCTTTCTTT. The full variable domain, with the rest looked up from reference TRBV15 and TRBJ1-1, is DAMVIQNPRYQVTQFGKPVTLSCSQTLNHNVMYWYQQKSSQAPKLLFHYYDKDFNNEADTPDNFQSRRPNTSFCFLDIRSPGLGDTAMYLCATSTGRAGNTEAFFGQGTRLTVV.

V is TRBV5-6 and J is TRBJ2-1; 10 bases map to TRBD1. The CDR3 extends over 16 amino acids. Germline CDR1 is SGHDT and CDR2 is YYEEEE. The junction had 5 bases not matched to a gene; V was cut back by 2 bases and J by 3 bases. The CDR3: CASSLGGQGLYNEQFF. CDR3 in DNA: TGTGCCAGCAGCTTAGGGGGACAGGGGCTCTACAATGAGCAGTTCTTC.

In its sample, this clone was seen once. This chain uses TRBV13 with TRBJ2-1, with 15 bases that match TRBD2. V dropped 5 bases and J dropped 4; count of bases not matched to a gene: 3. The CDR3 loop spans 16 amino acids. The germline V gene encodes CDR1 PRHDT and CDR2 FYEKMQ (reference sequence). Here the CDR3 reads CASSGTSGGFYNEQFF. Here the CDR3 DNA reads TGTGCCAGCAGCGGGACTAGCGGGGGGTTTTACAATGAGCAGTTCTTC.

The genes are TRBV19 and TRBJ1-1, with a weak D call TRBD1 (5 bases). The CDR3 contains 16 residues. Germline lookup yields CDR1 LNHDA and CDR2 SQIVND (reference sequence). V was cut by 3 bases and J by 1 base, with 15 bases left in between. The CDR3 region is CASSMGVLVGNTEAFF. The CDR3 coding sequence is TGTGCCAGTAGTATGGGGGTTCTGGTAGGGAACACTGAAGCTTTCTTT.

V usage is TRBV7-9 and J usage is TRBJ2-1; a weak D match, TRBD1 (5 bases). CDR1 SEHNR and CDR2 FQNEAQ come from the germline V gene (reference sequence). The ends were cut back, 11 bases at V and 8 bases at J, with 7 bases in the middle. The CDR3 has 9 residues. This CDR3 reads CALRDEQFF. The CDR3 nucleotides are TGTGCCCTCAGGGATGAGCAGTTCTTC.

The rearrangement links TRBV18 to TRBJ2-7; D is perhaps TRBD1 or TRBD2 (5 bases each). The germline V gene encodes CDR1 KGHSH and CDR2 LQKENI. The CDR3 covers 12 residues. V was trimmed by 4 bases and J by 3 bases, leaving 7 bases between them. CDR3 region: CASSRDDYEQYF. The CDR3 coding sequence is TGTGCCAGCTCACGGGACGACTACGAGCAGTACTTC.

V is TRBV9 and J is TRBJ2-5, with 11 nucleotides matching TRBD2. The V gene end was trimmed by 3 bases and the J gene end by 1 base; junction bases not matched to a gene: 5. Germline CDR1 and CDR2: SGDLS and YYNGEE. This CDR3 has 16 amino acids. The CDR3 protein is CASSDDSGGAQETQYF. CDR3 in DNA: TGTGCCAGCAGCGACGATAGCGGGGGGGCCCAAGAGACCCAGTACTTC.

CDR3 sequence: CASSIDLRAGPQETQYF. The CDR3 coding sequence is TGTGCCAGTAGTATAGATCTGAGGGCGGGGCCCCAAGAGACCCAGTACTTC. This chain links TRBV19 with TRBJ2-5; possibly TRBD2 for D (6 bases). V lost 0 bases and J lost 1, with 15 bases in between. Germline V gene data show CDR1 as LNHDA and CDR2 as SQIVND (reference sequence). CDR3 length: 17 amino acids. Filled out from reference TRBV19 and TRBJ2-5, the complete variable domain reads DGGITQSPKYLFRKEGQNVTLSCEQNLNHDAMYWYRQDPGQGLRLIYYSQIVNDFQKGDIAEGYSVSREKKESFPLTVTSAQKNPTAFYLCASSIDLRAGPQETQYFGPGTRLLVL.

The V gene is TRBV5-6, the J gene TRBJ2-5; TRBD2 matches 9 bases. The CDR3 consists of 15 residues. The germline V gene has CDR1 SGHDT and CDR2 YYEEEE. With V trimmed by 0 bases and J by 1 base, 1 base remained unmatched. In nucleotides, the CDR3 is TGTGCCAGCAGCTTGGGACTAGCGGTCCAAGAGACCCAGTACTTC. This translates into CASSLGLAVQETQYF.

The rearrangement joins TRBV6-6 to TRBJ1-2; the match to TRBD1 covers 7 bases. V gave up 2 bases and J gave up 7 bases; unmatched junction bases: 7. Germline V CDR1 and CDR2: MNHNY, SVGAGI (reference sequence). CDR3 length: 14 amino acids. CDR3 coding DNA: TGTGCCAGCAGTTACAGGGGGCTCGTAGCTGGCTACACCTTC. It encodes CASSYRGLVAGYTF.

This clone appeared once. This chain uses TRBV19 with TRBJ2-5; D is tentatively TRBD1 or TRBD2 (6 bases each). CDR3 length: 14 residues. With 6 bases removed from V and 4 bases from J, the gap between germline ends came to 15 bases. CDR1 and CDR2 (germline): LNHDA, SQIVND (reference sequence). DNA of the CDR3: TGTGCCAGTAGGGGGGGCGGCGGGCTAGAGACCCAGTACTTC. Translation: CASRGGGGLETQYF.

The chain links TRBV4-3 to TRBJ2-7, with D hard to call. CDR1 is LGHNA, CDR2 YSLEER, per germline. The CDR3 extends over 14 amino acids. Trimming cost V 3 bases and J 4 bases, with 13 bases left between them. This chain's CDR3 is CASSHSRSGYEQYF. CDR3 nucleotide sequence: TGCGCCAGCAGCCATAGTCGGTCCGGGTACGAGCAGTACTTC.

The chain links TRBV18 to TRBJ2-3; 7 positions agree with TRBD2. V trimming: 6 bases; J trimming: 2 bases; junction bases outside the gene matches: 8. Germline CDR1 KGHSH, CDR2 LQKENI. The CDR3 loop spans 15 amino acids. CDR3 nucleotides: TGTGCCAGCTCCCGCTGGGGGACTAACACAGATACGCAGTATTTT. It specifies CASSRWGTNTDTQYF.

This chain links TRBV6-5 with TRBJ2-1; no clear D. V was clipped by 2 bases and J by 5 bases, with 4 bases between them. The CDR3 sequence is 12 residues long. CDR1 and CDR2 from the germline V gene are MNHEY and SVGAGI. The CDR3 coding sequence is TGTGCCAGCAGTTACCTGAACAATGAGCAGTTCTTC. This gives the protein CASSYLNNEQFF.

The CDR3 sequence: CASSQGATDTQYF. Here the CDR3 DNA reads TGTGCCAGCAGCCAAGGAGCAACAGATACGCAGTATTTT. The V and J genes are TRBV14 and TRBJ2-3; D gene unclear. The CDR3 extends over 13 amino acids. Germline CDR1 reads SGHDN; CDR2 reads FVKESK. Trimming cost V 1 base and J 3 bases, with 5 bases left between them. Using reference TRBV14 and TRBJ2-3 for the parts outside the CDR3, the full variable domain is EAGVTQFPSHSVIEKGQTVTLRCDPISGHDNLYWYRRVMGKEIKFLLHFVKESKQDESGMPNNRFLAERTGGTYSTLKVQPAELEDSGVYFCASSQGATDTQYFGPGTRLTVL.

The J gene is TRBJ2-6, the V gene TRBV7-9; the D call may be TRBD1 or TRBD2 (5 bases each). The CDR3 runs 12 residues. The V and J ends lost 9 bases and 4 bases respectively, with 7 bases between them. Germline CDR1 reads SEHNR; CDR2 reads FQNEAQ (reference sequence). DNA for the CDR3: TGTGCCAGTCGGGACGGGGCCAACGTCCTGACTTTC. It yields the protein CASRDGANVLTF.

CDR3 sequence (DNA): TGTGCCAGCATTTCGGCGGACAGGGGGCGCCGGGAGCAGTTCTTC. It translates to CASISADRGRREQFF. The rearrangement links TRBV2 to TRBJ2-1; 11 positions agree with TRBD1. Germline V gene sequence: CDR1 SNHLY, CDR2 FYNNEI. CDR3 length: 15 residues. V trimming: 7 bases; J trimming: 10 bases; junction bases outside the gene matches: 12.

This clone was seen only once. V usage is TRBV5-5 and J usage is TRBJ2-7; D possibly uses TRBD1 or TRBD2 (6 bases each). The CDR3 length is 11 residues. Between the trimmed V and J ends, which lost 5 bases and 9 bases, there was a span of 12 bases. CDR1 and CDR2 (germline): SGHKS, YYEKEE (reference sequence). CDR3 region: CASSSGAGQYF. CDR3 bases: TGTGCCAGCAGTTCGGGGGCTGGGCAGTACTTC.

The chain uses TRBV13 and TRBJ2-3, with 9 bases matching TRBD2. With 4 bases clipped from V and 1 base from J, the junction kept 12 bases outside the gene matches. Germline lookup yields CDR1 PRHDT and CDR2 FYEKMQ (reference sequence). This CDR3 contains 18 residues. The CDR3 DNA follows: TGTGCCAGCAGCTCGGCCGAGGGACTAGCAGCTCGCACAGATACGCAGTATTTT. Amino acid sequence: CASSSAEGLAARTDTQYF. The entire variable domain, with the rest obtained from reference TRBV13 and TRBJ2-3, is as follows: AAGVIQSPRHLIKEKRETATLKCYPIPRHDTVYWYQQGPGQDPQFLISFYEKMQSDKGSIPDRFSAQQFSDYHSELNMSSLELGDSALYFCASSSAEGLAARTDTQYFGPGTRLTVL.

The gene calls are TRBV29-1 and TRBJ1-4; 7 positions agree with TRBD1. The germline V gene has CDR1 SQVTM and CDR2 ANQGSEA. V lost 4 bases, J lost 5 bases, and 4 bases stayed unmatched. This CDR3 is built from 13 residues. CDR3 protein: CSVGDRANEKLFF. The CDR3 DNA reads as TGCAGCGTTGGAGACAGGGCGAATGAAAAACTGTTTTTT.

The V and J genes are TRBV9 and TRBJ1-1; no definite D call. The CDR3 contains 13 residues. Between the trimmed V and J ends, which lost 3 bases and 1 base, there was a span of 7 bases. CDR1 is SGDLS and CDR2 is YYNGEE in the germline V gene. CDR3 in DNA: TGTGCCAGCAGCGCCCCCCCGAACACTGAAGCTTTCTTT. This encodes CASSAPPNTEAFF.

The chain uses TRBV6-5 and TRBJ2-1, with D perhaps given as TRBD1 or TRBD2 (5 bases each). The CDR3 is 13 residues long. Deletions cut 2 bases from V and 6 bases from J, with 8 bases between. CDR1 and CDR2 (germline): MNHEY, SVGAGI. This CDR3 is CASSYGDLNEQFF. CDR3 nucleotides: TGTGCCAGCAGTTACGGGGACCTCAATGAGCAGTTCTTC.

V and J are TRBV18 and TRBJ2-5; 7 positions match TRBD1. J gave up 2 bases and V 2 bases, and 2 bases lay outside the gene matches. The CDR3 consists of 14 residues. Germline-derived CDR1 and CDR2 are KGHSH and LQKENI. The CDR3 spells CASSPTGAQETQYF. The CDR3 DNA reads TGTGCCAGCTCACCAACAGGGGCTCAAGAGACCCAGTACTTC.

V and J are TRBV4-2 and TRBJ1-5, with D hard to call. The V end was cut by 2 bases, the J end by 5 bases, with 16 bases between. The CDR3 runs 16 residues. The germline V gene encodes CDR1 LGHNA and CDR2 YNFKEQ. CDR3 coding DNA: TGTGCCAGCAGCCAACACCAGATTAAGGCGGATCAGCCCCAGCATTTT. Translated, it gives CASSQHQIKADQPQHF.

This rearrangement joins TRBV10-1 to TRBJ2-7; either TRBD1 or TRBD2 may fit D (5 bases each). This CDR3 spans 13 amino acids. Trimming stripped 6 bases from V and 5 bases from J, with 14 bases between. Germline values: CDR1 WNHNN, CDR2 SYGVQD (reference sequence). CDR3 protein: CASRARGSDEQYF. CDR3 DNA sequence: TGCGCCAGCAGGGCCCGGGGCTCGGACGAGCAGTACTTC.